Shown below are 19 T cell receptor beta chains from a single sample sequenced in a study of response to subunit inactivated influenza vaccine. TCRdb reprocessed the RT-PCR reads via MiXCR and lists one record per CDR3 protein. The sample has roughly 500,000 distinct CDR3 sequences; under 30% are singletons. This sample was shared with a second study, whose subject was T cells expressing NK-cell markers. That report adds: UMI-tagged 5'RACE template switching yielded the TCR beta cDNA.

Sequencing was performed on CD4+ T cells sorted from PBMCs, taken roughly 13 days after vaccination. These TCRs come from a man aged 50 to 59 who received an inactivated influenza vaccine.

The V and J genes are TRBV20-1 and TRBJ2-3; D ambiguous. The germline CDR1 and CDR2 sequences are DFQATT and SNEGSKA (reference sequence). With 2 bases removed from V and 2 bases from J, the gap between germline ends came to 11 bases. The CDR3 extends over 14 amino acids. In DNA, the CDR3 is TGCAGTGCTAGACTGGTACCCAACACAGATACGCAGTATTTT. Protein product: CSARLVPNTDTQYF.

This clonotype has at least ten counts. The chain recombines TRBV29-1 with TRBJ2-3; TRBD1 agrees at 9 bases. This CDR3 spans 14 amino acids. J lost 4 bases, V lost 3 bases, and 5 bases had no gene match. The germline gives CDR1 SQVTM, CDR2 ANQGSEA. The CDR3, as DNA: TGCAGCGTTGACCGGGACAGGGTCCCAGATACGCAGTATTTT. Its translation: CSVDRDRVPDTQYF.

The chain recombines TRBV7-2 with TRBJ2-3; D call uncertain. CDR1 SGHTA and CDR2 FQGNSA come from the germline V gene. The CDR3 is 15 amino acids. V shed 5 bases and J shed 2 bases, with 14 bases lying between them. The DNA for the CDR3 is TGTGCCAGCAGCCCCAGGTTCGGAGCCACAGATACGCAGTATTTT. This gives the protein CASSPRFGATDTQYF.

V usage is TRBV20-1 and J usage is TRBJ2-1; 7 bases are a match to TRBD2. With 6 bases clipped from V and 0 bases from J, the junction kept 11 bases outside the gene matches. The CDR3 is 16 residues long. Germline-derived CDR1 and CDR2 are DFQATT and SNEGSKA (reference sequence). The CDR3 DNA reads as TGCAGTGCCAAGACTACTAGCGCGAGCTCCTACAATGAGCAGTTCTTC. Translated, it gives CSAKTTSASSYNEQFF.

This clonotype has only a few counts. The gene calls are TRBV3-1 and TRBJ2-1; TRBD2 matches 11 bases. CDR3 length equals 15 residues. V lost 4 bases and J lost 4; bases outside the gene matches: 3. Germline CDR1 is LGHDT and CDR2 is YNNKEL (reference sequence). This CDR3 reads CASSRTSGPYNEQFF. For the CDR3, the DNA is TGTGCCAGCAGCCGGACTAGCGGGCCGTACAATGAGCAGTTCTTC.

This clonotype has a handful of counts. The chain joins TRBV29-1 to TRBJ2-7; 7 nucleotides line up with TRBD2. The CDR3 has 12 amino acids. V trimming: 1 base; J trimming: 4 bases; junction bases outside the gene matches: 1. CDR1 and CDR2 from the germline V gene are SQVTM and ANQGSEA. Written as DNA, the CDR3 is TGCAGCGTTGAAGGGGACTATTACGAGCAGTACTTC. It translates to CSVEGDYYEQYF.

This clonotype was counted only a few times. The CDR3 here is CASSTPWGALSSGNTIYF. The CDR3 nucleotides are TGTGCCAGCAGCACCCCCTGGGGGGCTCTGAGCTCTGGAAACACCATATATTTT. The rearrangement uses TRBV9 and TRBJ1-3; D is perhaps TRBD1 (6 bases). Germline V lookup: CDR1 SGDLS, CDR2 YYNGEE. V was clipped by 4 bases and J by 0 bases, with 20 bases between them. The CDR3 has 18 amino acids.

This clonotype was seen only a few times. The CDR3 here is CASSFQGRTGLGKLFF. In DNA, the CDR3 is TGTGCCAGCAGCTTTCAGGGCAGAACAGGTTTAGGAAAACTGTTTTTT. The rearrangement joins TRBV7-2 to TRBJ1-4; D may be TRBD1 (5 bases). This CDR3 is built from 16 residues. Trimming took off 3 bases at V and 10 bases at J, with 21 bases between the two ends. Germline V gene sequence: CDR1 SGHTA, CDR2 FQGNSA.

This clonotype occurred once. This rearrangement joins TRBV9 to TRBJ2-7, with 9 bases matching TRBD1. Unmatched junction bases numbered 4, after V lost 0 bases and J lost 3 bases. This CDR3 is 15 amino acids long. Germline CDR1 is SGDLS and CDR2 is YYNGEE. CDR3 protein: CASSVGGQGFYEQYF. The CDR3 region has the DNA TGTGCCAGCAGCGTAGGGGGACAGGGTTTCTACGAGCAGTACTTC.

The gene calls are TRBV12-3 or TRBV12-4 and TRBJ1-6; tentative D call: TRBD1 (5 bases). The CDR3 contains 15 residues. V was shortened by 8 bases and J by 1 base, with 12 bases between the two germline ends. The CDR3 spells CASRWGESYNSPLHF. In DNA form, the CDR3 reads TGTGCCAGCCGATGGGGGGAGTCCTATAATTCACCCCTCCACTTT.

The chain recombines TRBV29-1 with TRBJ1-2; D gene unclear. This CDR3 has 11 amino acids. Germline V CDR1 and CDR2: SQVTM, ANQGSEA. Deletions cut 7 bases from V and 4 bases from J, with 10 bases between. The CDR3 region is CSALGFYGYTF. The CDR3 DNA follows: TGCAGCGCCCTAGGGTTCTATGGCTACACCTTC.

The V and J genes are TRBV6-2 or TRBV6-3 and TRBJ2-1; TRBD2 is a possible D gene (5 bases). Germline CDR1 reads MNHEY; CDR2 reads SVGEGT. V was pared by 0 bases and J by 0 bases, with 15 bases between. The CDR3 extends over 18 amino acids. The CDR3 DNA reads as TGTGCCAGCAGTTACTCTAGAGGACGTACTAGCTCCTACAATGAGCAGTTCTTC. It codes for CASSYSRGRTSSYNEQFF.

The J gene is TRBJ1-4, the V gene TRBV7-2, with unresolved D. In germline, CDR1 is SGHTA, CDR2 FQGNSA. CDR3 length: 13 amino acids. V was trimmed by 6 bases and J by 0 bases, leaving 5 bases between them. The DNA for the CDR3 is TGTGCCAGCAGAAGAGCAACTAATGAAAAACTGTTTTTT. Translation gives CASRRATNEKLFF.

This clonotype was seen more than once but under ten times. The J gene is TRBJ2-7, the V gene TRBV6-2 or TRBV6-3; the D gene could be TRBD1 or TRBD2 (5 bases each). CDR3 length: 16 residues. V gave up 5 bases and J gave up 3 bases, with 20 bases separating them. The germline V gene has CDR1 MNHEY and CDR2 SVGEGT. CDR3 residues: CASSLTPGPRSYEQYF. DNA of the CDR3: TGTGCCAGCAGTCTTACTCCGGGACCCAGGAGCTACGAGCAGTACTTC.

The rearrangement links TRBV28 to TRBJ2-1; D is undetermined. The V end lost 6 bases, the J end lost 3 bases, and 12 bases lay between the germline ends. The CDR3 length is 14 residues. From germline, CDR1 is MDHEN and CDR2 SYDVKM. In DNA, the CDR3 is TGTGCCAGCAGACTACTCGGTGACTACAATGAGCAGTTCTTC. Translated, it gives CASRLLGDYNEQFF. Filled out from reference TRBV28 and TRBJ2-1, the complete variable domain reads DVKVTQSSRYLVKRTGEKVFLECVQDMDHENMFWYRQDPGLGLRLIYFSYDVKMKEKGDIPEGYSVSREKKERFSLILESASTNQTSMYLCASRLLGDYNEQFFGPGTRLTVL.

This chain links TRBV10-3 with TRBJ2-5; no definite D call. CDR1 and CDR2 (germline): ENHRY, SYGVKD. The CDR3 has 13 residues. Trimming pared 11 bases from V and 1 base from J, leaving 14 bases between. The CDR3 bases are TGTGCCTCGAGCGAGAGGAGCCAAGAGACCCAGTACTTC. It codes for CASSERSQETQYF.

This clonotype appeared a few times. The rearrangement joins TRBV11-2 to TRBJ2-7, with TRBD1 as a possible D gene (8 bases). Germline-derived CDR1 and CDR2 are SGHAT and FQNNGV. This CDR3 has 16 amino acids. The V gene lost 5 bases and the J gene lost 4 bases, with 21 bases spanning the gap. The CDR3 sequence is CASSLGGTGGGYEQYF. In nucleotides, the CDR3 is TGTGCCAGCAGCCTCGGCGGCACAGGGGGAGGGTACGAGCAGTACTTC.

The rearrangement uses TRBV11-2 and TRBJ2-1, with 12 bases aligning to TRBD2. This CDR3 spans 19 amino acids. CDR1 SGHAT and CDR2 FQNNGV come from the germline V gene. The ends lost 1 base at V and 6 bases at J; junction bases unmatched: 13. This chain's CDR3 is CASSLGFGLAGGPGNEQFF. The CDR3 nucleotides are TGTGCCAGCAGCTTAGGATTTGGTCTAGCGGGGGGGCCGGGCAATGAGCAGTTCTTC.

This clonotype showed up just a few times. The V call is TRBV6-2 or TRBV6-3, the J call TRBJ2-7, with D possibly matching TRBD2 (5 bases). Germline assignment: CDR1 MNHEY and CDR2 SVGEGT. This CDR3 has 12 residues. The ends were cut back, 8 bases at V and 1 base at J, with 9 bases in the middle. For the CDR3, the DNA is TGTGCCAGCGGAGGAACTTCCTACGAGCAGTACTTC. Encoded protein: CASGGTSYEQYF.